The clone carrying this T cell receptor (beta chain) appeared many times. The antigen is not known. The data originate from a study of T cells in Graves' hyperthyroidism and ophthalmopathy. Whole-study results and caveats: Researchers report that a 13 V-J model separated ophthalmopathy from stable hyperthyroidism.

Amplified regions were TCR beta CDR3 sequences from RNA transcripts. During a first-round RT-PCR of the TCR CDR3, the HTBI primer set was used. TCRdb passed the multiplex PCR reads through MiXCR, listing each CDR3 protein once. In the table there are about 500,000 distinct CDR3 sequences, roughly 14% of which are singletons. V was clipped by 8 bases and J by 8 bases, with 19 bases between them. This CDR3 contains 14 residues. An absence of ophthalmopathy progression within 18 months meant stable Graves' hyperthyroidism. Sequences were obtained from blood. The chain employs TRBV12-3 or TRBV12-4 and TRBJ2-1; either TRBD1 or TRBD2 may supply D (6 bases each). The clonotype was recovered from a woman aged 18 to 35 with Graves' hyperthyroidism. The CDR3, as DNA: TGTGCCAGCTCGGGACTCAGGGGAATCTATGAGCAGTTCTTC. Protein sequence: CASSGLRGIYEQFF.